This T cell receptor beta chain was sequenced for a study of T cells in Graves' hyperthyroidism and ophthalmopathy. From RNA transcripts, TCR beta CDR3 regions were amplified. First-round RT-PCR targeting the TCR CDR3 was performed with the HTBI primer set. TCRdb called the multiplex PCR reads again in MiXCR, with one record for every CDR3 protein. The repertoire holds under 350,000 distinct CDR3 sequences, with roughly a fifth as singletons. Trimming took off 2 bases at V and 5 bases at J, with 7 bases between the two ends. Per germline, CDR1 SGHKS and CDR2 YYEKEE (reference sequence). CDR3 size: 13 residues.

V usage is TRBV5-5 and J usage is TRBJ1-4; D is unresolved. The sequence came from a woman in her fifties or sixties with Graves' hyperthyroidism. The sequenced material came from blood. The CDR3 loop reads CASSFTQNEKLFF. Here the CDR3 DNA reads TGTGCCAGCAGCTTTACCCAAAATGAAAAACTGTTTTTT. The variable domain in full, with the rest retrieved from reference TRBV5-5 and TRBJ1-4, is DAGVTQSPTHLIKTRGQQVTLRCSPISGHKSVSWYQQVLGQGPQFIFQYYEKEERGRGNFPDRFSARQFPNYSSELNVNALLLGDSALYLCASSFTQNEKLFFGSGTQLSVL.